Shown below are 13 T cell receptor beta chains from a single sample sequenced in a study of Ad26.COV2.S vaccination and SARS-CoV-2 variants. The data were produced by immunoSEQ multiplex PCR, yet TCRdb's version contains in-frame clones alone and is incomplete. The sample yields under 400,000 clones, around 87% seen once. The sample's treatment: approximately 18 received Ad26.COV2.S at low or high dose, single or two shots; 5 received placebo; per-sample allocation not given. Sampling was performed 63 days after the first vaccine or placebo injection. This material consisted of peripheral blood, taken in a trial of Ad26.COV2.S vaccine versus placebo. The receptors stem from a person aged 18-65 years who received the Ad26.COV2.S COVID-19 vaccine or a placebo.

V is TRBV6-5 and J is TRBJ1-2, with D perhaps matching TRBD1 (6 bases). The CDR3 runs 13 residues. Germline loops: CDR1 MNHEY, CDR2 SVGAGI. V dropped 4 bases and J dropped 4 bases, with 10 bases sitting between them. DNA for the CDR3: TGTGCCAGCAGTTTACAGGGCTCCTATGGCTACACCTTC. The encoded protein is CASSLQGSYGYTF.

The chain recombines TRBV7-9 with TRBJ1-1, with no clear D. Trimming removed 5 bases from V and 0 bases from J, with 13 bases in between. Germline assignment: CDR1 SEHNR and CDR2 FQNEAQ (reference sequence). The CDR3 is made up of 15 amino acids. For the CDR3, the DNA is TGTGCCAGCAGCCCCCACCCGGGGATGAACACTGAAGCTTTCTTT. It codes for CASSPHPGMNTEAFF.

The chain couples TRBV5-1 to TRBJ1-2; D is undetermined. This CDR3 comprises 12 residues. Looked up from germline, CDR1 is SGHRS and CDR2 is YFSETQ. Trimming shortened V by 7 bases and J by 0 bases, and 7 bases separated the two germline ends. CDR3 sequence reads: CASGPSNYGYTF. Here the CDR3 DNA reads TGCGCCAGCGGGCCATCTAACTATGGCTACACCTTC.

CDR3 sequence (DNA): TGTGCCAGTAGTCAAGCCGGGACCGCTAGTACTACGCAGTATTTT. Its translation: CASSQAGTASTTQYF. The chain is built from TRBV19 and TRBJ2-3; D tentatively reads TRBD1 or TRBD2 (5 bases each). Germline CDR1 and CDR2: LNHDA and SQIVND (reference sequence). V lost 5 bases, J lost 8 bases, and 20 bases lay in between. The length of the CDR3 is 15 residues.

CDR3 amino acids: CATSRARGESVGELFF. DNA of the CDR3: TGTGCCACCAGCAGGGCCCGGGGCGAATCTGTCGGGGAGCTGTTTTTT. The V and J genes are TRBV15 and TRBJ2-2, with D perhaps being TRBD1 or TRBD2 (5 bases each). Trimming removed 3 bases at V and 7 bases at J, with 18 bases between. From germline, CDR1 is LNHNV and CDR2 YYDKDF (reference sequence). The CDR3 spans 16 residues.

The chain carries TRBV2 and TRBJ2-7, with D perhaps matching TRBD1 (6 bases). There are 16 residues in the CDR3. Trimming shortened V by 4 bases and J by 0 bases, and 16 bases separated the two germline ends. Germline V gives CDR1 SNHLY, CDR2 FYNNEI. The CDR3 region has the DNA TGTGCCAGCAGTGGCCGACAGGACACACTCTCCTACGAGCAGTACTTC. This gives the protein CASSGRQDTLSYEQYF.

As concerns this clone: One junction end disagrees with the germline gene, perhaps due to a read error. The rearrangement links TRBV7-8 to TRBJ1-2, with TRBD1 matching over 10 bases. This CDR3 has 12 amino acids. The germline gives CDR1 SGHVS, CDR2 FQNEAQ. The CDR3 loop reads CASSLGQGNPSF. The CDR3 DNA reads as TGTGCCAGCAGCTTGGGACAGGGGAATCCCTCCTTC.

The sample holds one count of this clone. The chain has TRBV7-8 and TRBJ1-2; no reliable D call. The CDR3 sequence is 13 residues long. With 4 bases removed from V and 8 bases from J, the gap between germline ends came to 14 bases. Germline loops: CDR1 SGHVS, CDR2 FQNEAQ. The CDR3, as DNA: TGTGCCAGCAGCTCCGACTCCGTACGGGGCTACACCTTC. Translating gives CASSSDSVRGYTF.

V usage is TRBV6-5 and J usage is TRBJ1-2; D unclear. CDR1 and CDR2 (germline): MNHEY, SVGAGI. CDR3 length: 14 residues. Trimming took off 0 bases at V and 5 bases at J, with 10 bases between the two ends. This CDR3 reads CASSYSGSDYGYTF. As DNA, the CDR3 is TGTGCCAGCAGTTACTCTGGCAGTGATTATGGCTACACCTTC.

V and J are TRBV10-3 and TRBJ1-1; D uncertain. This CDR3 is built from 13 residues. Germline lookup yields CDR1 ENHRY and CDR2 SYGVKD. V was trimmed by 6 bases and J by 4 bases, leaving 12 bases between them. CDR3 sequence: CAIRRDFSTEAFF. DNA of the CDR3: TGTGCCATCAGACGTGACTTTTCCACTGAAGCTTTCTTT.

V usage is TRBV24-1 and J usage is TRBJ2-2; D not certain. Germline CDR1 reads KGHDR; CDR2 reads SFDVKD. The V end was cut by 4 bases, the J end by 7 bases, with 6 bases between. The CDR3 sequence is 12 residues long. The CDR3 coding sequence is TGTGCCACCAGTGACAAAATCGGGGAGCTGTTTTTT. It codes for CATSDKIGELFF.

This chain links TRBV6-1 with TRBJ1-6; D may be TRBD1 (6 bases). Germline CDR1 MNHNS, CDR2 SASEGT. Trimming took 1 base from V and 7 from J, leaving 11 bases between them. The CDR3 contains 15 residues. CDR3 amino acids: CASSEGAGANSPLHF. DNA of the CDR3: TGTGCCAGCAGTGAAGGGGCAGGGGCAAATTCACCCCTCCACTTT.

The chain employs TRBV7-9 and TRBJ2-2; D gene unclear. V was trimmed by 4 bases and J by 7 bases, leaving 10 bases between them. The CDR3 totals 13 residues. The germline CDR1 and CDR2 sequences are SEHNR and FQNEAQ (reference sequence). The CDR3 coding sequence is TGTGCCAGCAGCTCCCCATTCGGCGGGGAGCTGTTTTTT. As protein: CASSSPFGGELFF.